The clone carrying this T cell receptor (beta chain) was detected only a few times. Its target is not known. Produced via immunoSEQ multiplex PCR; TCRdb's table is partial and in-frame only. Among about 200,000 clones, around 88% were seen once, and the ten largest hold roughly 2.8%. Trimming stripped 2 bases from V and 1 base from J, with 11 bases between. The germline V gene encodes CDR1 SGHNT and CDR2 YYREEE (reference sequence). The CDR3 contains 15 residues. The data stem from a study of cytomegalovirus exposure and HLA in healthy donors. Study outcomes and limitations: In vitro data verified a few CMV-associated chains as specific for CMV antigens.

This sequence originates from a woman aged 18-30 years in good health and CMV-seronegative. The sample comprised PBMCs. The V call is TRBV5-4, the J call TRBJ2-3, with D perhaps TRBD1 (6 bases). CDR3: CASSLGGGGTDTQYF. In nucleotides, the CDR3 is TGTGCCAGCAGCTTAGGGGGTGGGGGCACAGATACGCAGTATTTT.